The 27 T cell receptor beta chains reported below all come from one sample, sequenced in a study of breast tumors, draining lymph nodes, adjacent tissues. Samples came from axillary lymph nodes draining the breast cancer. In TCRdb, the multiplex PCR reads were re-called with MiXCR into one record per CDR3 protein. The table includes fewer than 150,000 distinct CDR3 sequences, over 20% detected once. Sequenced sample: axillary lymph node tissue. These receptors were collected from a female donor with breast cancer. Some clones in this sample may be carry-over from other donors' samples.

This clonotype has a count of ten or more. The CDR3 here is CASSPTPGRYGYTF. The CDR3 nucleotides read TGTGCCAGTAGTCCTACCCCCGGCAGGTATGGCTACACCTTC. The V and J genes are TRBV19 and TRBJ1-2; D is undetermined. This CDR3 is built from 14 residues. Trimming left V 5 bases short and J 5 bases short, with 15 bases between. CDR1 and CDR2 from the germline V gene are LNHDA and SQIVND (reference sequence).

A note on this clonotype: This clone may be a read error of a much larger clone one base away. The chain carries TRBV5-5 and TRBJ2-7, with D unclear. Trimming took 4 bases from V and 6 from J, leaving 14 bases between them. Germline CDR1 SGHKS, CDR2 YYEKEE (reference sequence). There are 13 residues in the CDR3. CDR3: CASSLGSYFEQYF. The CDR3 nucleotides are TGTGCCAGCAGCCTAGGGTCGTACTTCGAGCAGTACTTC.

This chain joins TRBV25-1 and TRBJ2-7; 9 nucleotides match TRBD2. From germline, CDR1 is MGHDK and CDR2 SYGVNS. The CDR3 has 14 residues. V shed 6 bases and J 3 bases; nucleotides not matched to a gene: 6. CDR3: CASRTSGAFYEQYF. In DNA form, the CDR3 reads TGTGCCAGCAGGACTAGCGGCGCTTTCTACGAGCAGTACTTC.

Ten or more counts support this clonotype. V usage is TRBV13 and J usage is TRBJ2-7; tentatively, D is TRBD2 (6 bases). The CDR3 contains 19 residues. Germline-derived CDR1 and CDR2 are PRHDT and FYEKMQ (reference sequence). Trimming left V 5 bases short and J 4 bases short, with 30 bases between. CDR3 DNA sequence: TGTGCCAGCAGCCTGGCTGGCTATATAGGAGGGGCTCATCTGTACGAGCAGTACTTC. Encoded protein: CASSLAGYIGGAHLYEQYF.

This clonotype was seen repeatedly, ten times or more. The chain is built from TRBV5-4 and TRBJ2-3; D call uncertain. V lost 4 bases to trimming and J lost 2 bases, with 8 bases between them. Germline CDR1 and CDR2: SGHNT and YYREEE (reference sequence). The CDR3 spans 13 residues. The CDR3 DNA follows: TGTGCCAGCAGCGAGAGGATCACAGATACGCAGTATTTT. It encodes CASSERITDTQYF.

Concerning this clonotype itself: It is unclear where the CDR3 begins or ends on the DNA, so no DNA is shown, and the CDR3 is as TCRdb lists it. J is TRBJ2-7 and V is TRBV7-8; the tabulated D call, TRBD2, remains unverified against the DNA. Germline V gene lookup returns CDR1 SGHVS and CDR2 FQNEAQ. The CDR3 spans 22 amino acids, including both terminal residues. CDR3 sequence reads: CASSFYICSAREPLAGADEQYF.

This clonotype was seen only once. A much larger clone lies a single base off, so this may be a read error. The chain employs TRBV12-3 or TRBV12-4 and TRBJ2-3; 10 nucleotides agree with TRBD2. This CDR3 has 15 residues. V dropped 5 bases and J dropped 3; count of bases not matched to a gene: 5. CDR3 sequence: CASSPLAGVTDTQYF. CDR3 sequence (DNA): TGTGCCAGCAGTCCTCTAGCGGGAGTAACAGATACGCAGTATTTT.

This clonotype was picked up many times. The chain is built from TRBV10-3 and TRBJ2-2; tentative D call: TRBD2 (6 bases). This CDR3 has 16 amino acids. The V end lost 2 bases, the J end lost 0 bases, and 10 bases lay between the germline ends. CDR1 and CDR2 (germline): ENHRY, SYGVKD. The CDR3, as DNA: TGTGCCATCAGTGAGGCGGCTAGCGCGAACACCGGGGAGCTGTTTTTT. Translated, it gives CAISEAASANTGELFF.

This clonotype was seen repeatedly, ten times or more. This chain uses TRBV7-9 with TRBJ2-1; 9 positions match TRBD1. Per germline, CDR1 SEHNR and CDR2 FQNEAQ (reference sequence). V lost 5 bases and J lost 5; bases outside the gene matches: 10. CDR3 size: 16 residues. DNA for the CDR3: TGTGCCAGCAGCGGGGACCGGGACAGGGCAGACAATGAGCAGTTCTTC. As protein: CASSGDRDRADNEQFF.

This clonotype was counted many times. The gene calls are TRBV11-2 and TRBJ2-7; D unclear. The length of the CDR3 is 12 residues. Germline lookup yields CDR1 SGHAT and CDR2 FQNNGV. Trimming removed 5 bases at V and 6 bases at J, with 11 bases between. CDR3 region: CASSPPTGEQYF. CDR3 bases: TGTGCCAGCAGCCCGCCCACGGGCGAGCAGTACTTC.

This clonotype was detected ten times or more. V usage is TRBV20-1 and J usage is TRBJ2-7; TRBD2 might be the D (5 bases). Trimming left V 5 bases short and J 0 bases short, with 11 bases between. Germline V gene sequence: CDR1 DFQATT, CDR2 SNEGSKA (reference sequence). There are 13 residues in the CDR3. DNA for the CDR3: TGCAGTGCTCGGACGACTAACTCCTACGAGCAGTACTTC. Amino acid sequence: CSARTTNSYEQYF.

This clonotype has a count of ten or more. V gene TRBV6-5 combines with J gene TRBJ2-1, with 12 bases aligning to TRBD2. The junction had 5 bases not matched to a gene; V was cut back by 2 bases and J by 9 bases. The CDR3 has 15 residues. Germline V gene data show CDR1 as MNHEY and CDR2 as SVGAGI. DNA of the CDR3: TGTGCCAGCAGTTACCTAGCGGGAGGGGGAGGTGAGCAGTTCTTC. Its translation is CASSYLAGGGGEQFF.

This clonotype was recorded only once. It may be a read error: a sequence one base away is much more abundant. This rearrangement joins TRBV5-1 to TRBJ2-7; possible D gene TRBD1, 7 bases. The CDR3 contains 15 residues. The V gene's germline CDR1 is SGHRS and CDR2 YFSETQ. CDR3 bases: TGTGCCAGCAGCTCGGAGGGGGCAGATTCCTACGAGCAGTACTTC. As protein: CASSSEGADSYEQYF.

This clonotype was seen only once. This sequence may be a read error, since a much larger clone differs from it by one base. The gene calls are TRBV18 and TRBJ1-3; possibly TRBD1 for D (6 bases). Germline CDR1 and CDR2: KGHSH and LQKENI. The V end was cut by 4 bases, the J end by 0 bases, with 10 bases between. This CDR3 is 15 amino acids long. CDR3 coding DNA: TGTGCCAGCTCACTCACGACAGGCTCTGGAAACACCATATATTTT. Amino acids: CASSLTTGSGNTIYF.

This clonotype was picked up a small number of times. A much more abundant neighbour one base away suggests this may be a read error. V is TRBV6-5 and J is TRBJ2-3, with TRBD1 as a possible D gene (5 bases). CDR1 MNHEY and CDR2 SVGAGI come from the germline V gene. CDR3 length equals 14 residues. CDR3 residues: CASSYSPNTGTQYF. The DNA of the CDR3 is TGTGCCAGCAGTTATTCGCCCAACACAGGTACGCAGTATTTT.

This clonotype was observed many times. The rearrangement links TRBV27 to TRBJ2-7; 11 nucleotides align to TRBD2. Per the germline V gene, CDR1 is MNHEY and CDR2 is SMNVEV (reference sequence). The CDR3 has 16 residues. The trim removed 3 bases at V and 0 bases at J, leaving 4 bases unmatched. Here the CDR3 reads CASSLGTSGGSYEQYF. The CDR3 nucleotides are TGTGCCAGCAGTTTGGGGACTAGCGGAGGCTCCTACGAGCAGTACTTC.

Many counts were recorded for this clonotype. This CDR3 reads CAWSVLGQGNQPQHF. The CDR3 bases are TGTGCCTGGAGTGTTCTGGGACAGGGTAATCAGCCCCAGCATTTT. The V and J genes are TRBV30 and TRBJ1-5, with 9 positions matching TRBD1. Germline V gene lookup returns CDR1 GTSNPN and CDR2 SVGIG (reference sequence). The CDR3 is 15 amino acids. Trimming at V came to 0 bases and at J to 4 bases, leaving 4 bases not matched to a gene.

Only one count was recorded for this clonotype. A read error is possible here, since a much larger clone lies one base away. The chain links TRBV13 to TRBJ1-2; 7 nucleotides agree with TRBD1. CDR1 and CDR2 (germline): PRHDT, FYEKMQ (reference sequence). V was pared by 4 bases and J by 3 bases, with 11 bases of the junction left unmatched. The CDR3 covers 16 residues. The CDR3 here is CASSYGTASADYGYTF. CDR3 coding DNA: TGTGCCAGCAGCTATGGGACAGCCAGCGCGGACTATGGCTACACCTTC.

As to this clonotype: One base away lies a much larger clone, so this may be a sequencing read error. The CDR3 loop is CASSQVWRENNNERFF. As DNA, the CDR3 is TGTGCCAGCAGCCAAGTTTGGCGGGAGAACAACAATGAGCGGTTCTTC. The chain employs TRBV4-2 and TRBJ2-1, with 7 bases lining up with TRBD2. The CDR3 sequence is 16 residues long. Germline assignment: CDR1 LGHNA and CDR2 YNFKEQ.

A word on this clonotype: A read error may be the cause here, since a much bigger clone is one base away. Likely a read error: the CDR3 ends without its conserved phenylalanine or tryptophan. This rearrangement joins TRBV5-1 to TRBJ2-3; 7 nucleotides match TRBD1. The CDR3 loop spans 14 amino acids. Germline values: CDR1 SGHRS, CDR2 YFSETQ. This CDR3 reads CASSRDSTMDTQYS. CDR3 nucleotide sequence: TGTGCCAGCAGCCGGGACAGTACTATGGATACGCAGTATTCT.

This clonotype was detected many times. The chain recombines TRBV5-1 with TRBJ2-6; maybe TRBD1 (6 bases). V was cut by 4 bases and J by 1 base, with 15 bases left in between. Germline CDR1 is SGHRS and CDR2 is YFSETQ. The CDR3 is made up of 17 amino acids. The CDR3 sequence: CASSPGQRESGANVLTF. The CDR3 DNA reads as TGCGCCAGCAGCCCTGGACAGCGTGAGTCTGGGGCCAACGTCCTGACTTTC.

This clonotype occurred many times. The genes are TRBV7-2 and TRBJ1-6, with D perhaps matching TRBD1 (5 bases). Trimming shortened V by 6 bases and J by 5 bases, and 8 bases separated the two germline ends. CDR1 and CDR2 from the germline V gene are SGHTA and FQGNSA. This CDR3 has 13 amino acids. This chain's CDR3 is CASSGTNNSPLHF. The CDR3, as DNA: TGTGCCAGCAGTGGGACCAATAATTCACCCCTCCACTTT.

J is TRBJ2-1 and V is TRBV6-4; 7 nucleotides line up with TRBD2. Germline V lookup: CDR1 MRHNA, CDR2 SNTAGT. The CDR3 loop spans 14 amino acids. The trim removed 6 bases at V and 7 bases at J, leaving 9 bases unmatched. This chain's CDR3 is CASRGGGEGNEQFF. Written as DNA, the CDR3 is TGTGCCAGCAGGGGGGGGGGAGAAGGAAATGAGCAGTTCTTC.

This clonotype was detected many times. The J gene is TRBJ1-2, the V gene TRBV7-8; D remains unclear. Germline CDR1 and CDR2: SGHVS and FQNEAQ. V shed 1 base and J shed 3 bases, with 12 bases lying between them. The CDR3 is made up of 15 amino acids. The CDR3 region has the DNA TGTGCCAGCAGCTTAGGACGCGGGTTTGACTATGGCTACACCTTC. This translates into CASSLGRGFDYGYTF.

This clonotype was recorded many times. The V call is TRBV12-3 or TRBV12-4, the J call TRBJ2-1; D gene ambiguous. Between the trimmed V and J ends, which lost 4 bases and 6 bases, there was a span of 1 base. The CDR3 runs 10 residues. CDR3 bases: TGTGCCAGCAGTTCCAATGAGCAGTTCTTC. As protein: CASSSNEQFF.

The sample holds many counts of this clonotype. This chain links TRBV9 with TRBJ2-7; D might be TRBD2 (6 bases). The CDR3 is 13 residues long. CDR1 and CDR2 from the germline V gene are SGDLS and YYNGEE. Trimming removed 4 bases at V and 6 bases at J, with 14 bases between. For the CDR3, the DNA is TGTGCCAGCAGCCCACGAGGAGGGAGCGAGCAGTACTTC. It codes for CASSPRGGSEQYF. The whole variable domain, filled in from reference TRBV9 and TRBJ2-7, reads DSGVTQTPKHLITATGQRVTLRCSPRSGDLSVYWYQQSLDQGLQFLIQYYNGEERAKGNILERFSAQQFPDLHSELNLSSLELGDSALYFCASSPRGGSEQYFGPGTRLTVT.

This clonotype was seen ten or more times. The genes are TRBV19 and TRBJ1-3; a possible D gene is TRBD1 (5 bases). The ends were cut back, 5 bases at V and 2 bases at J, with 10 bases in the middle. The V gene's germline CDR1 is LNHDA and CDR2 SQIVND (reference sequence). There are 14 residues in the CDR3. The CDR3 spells CASSRPGTGNTIYF. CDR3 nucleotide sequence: TGTGCCAGTAGTCGGCCAGGGACTGGAAACACCATATATTTT.